This T cell receptor (beta chain) was profiled in a study of T cells in Graves' hyperthyroidism and ophthalmopathy. This clonotype was counted a few times. The antigen remains undetermined. A read error is possible here, since a much larger clone lies one base away. Researchers took RNA transcripts and amplified the TCR beta CDR3 regions from them. HTBI primers were used for first-round RT-PCR of the TCR CDR3. TCRdb used MiXCR to reprocess the multiplex PCR reads, holding one entry per CDR3 protein. Of hundreds of thousands of distinct CDR3 sequences listed, 11% to 15% are singletons. CDR1 is GTSNPN, CDR2 SVGIG, per germline (reference sequence). This CDR3 comprises 14 residues. More than 8 ml fresh peripheral blood yielded the PBMCs. Notes on the study in general: Onset of ophthalmopathy came a median approximately 6.5 months after the model predicted it. Most expanded thyroid clonotypes above 0.001 recurred in blood.

The sequenced sample was blood. This receptor was identified in a man aged 50 to 59 with Graves' ophthalmopathy. V and J are TRBV30 and TRBJ2-7, with 9 bases aligning to TRBD2. The J call is in doubt because the DNA end fits TRBJ2-1 better. As DNA, the CDR3 is TGTGCCTGGAGTCTGGGCGGGAGGGCCTACGAGCAGTTCTTC. This encodes CAWSLGGRAYEQFF.